The 11 T cell receptor beta chains below all came from one sample that was sequenced in a study of neurological immune-mediated disorders. TCRdb ran MiXCR on the 5' RACE reads and lists one entry per CDR3 protein. The table records more than 45,000 distinct CDR3 sequences, approximately 10% of them present only once. Specimen: PBMCs. Receptor source: a man aged 55 to 70 in good health.

This clonotype was observed many times. This sequence joins TRBV20-1 and TRBJ2-5; D is possibly TRBD2 (7 bases). The CDR3 sequence is 15 residues long. V lost 0 bases, J lost 5 bases, and 16 bases lay in between. The germline V gene has CDR1 DFQATT and CDR2 SNEGSKA (reference sequence). The CDR3 protein is CSARDPGEGMETQYF. In DNA form, the CDR3 reads TGCAGTGCTAGAGATCCAGGGGAGGGGATGGAGACCCAGTACTTC.

This clonotype was picked up many times. CDR3 amino acids: CASSSGLLLTDTQYF. For the CDR3, the DNA is TGTGCCAGCAGCTCGGGACTCCTACTCACAGATACGCAGTATTTT. The J gene is TRBJ2-3, the V gene TRBV7-2; a weak D match, TRBD2 (6 bases). V was shortened by 4 bases and J by 2 bases, with 13 bases between the two germline ends. The CDR3 extends over 15 amino acids. Germline CDR1 and CDR2: SGHTA and FQGNSA. Full variable domain (remainder filled in from reference TRBV7-2 and TRBJ2-3): GAGVSQSPSNKVTEKGKDVELRCDPISGHTALYWYRQSLGQGLEFLIYFQGNSAPDKSGLPSDRFSAERTGGSVSTLTIQRTQQEDSAVYLCASSSGLLLTDTQYFGPGTRLTVL.

The table lists this clonotype with many counts. This sequence joins TRBV28 and TRBJ1-1; 8 nucleotides align to TRBD1. Per the germline V gene, CDR1 is MDHEN and CDR2 is SYDVKM. Trimming at V came to 2 bases and at J to 8 bases, leaving 10 bases not matched to a gene. The CDR3 loop spans 15 amino acids. The CDR3 DNA reads as TGTGCCAGCAGTTTAGGGACAGGAAAGGTGTGGGAAGCTTTCTTT. The encoded protein is CASSLGTGKVWEAFF.

In its sample, this clonotype was seen many times. The chain carries TRBV3-1 and TRBJ1-3; the D gene is possibly TRBD1 (5 bases). The CDR3 sequence is 15 residues long. Trimming pared 5 bases from V and 7 bases from J, leaving 18 bases between. Germline values: CDR1 LGHDT, CDR2 YNNKEL (reference sequence). The CDR3 protein is CASSSRGAQGNTIYF. Written as DNA, the CDR3 is TGTGCCAGCAGCTCCCGCGGGGCACAAGGGAACACCATATATTTT.

The table lists this clonotype with many counts. The chain joins TRBV6-2 or TRBV6-3 to TRBJ2-7, with D perhaps TRBD1 (7 bases). The CDR3 contains 15 residues. The germline V gene encodes CDR1 MNHEY and CDR2 SVGEGT. The V end lost 4 bases, the J end lost 1 base, and 14 bases lay between the germline ends. CDR3 coding DNA: TGTGCCAGCAGTTTTCCCAGGGGGGCTTCCTACGAGCAGTACTTC. This gives the protein CASSFPRGASYEQYF.

This clonotype occurred many times. V is TRBV20-1 and J is TRBJ2-3; unclear D gene. Trimming stripped 6 bases from V and 0 bases from J, with 13 bases between. The CDR3 sequence is 14 residues long. The V gene's germline CDR1 is DFQATT and CDR2 SNEGSKA (reference sequence). The DNA of the CDR3 is TGCAGTGCAATACTCGCCTCTAGCACAGATACGCAGTATTTT. This sequence encodes CSAILASSTDTQYF.

This clonotype came up many times. The chain combines TRBV5-5 with TRBJ2-7, with 9 bases matching TRBD1. CDR1 SGHKS and CDR2 YYEKEE come from the germline V gene (reference sequence). The V gene end was trimmed by 4 bases and the J gene end by 0 bases; junction bases not matched to a gene: 11. The CDR3 length is 17 residues. CDR3: CASSTGGQGFGSYEQYF. CDR3 DNA sequence: TGTGCCAGCAGCACCGGAGGACAGGGGTTCGGCTCCTACGAGCAGTACTTC.

Many counts were recorded for this clonotype. The chain links TRBV6-4 to TRBJ2-3; the D is unclear. The germline V gene encodes CDR1 MRHNA and CDR2 SNTAGT. The V gene lost 4 bases and the J gene lost 2 bases, with 10 bases spanning the gap. The CDR3 runs to 14 residues. CDR3 amino acids: CASSGKGNTDTQYF. The CDR3, as DNA: TGTGCCAGCAGTGGGAAGGGAAACACAGATACGCAGTATTTT.

This clonotype was picked up many times. This sequence joins TRBV5-1 and TRBJ1-1, with D possibly being TRBD1 (5 bases). Germline CDR1 reads SGHRS; CDR2 reads YFSETQ. The CDR3 length is 15 residues. The V end lost 2 bases, the J end lost 2 bases, and 13 bases lay between the germline ends. CDR3: CASSFQTGGNTEAFF. The CDR3 nucleotides read TGCGCCAGCAGCTTCCAAACAGGTGGCAACACTGAAGCTTTCTTT.

This clonotype came up many times. The rearrangement links TRBV12-3 or TRBV12-4 to TRBJ1-2, with no clear D. V was trimmed by 3 bases and J by 5 bases, leaving 7 bases between them. The CDR3 has 12 residues. The CDR3 sequence: CASSFDGYGYTF. CDR3 coding DNA: TGTGCCAGCAGTTTTGATGGGTATGGCTACACCTTC.

Concerning this clonotype itself: Compared with germline, one end of the junction differs, possibly owing to a read error. The rearrangement uses TRBV5-1 and TRBJ2-6; 8 nucleotides agree with TRBD2. CDR1 and CDR2 from the germline V gene are SGHRS and YFSETQ. The CDR3 has 16 amino acids. The CDR3 spells CASSSTSVAGANVMTF. The CDR3 region has the DNA TGCGCCAGCAGCTCGACTAGCGTGGCTGGGGCCAACGTCATGACTTTC.